This T cell receptor beta chain was sequenced for a study of beta chain features in type 1 diabetes. The CDR3 has 14 amino acids. With 0 bases clipped from V and 4 bases from J, the junction kept 3 bases outside the gene matches. CDR1 is SQVTM and CDR2 is ANQGSEA in the germline V gene. Expressed TCRB transcripts were sequenced after all isolated RNA was converted to cDNA. The data were produced by immunoSEQ multiplex PCR, yet TCRdb's version contains in-frame clones alone and is incomplete. The sample records around 250,000 clones, roughly 13% being singletons. The TCR was taken from a woman in her 40s in good health. The chain has TRBV29-1 and TRBJ1-3; 7 bases match TRBD1. Sequences were obtained from naive CD4+ T cells from blood. CDR3 residues: CSVEEQGTGNTIYF. In DNA form, the CDR3 reads TGCAGCGTTGAAGAACAGGGGACCGGAAACACCATATATTTT.